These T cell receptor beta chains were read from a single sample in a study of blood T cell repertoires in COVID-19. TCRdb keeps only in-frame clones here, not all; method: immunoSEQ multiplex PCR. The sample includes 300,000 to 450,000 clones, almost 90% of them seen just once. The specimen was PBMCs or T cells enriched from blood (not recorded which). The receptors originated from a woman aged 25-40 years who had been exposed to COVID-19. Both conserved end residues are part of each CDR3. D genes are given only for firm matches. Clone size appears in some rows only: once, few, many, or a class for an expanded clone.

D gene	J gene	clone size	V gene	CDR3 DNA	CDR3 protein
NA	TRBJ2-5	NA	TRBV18	TGTGCCAGCTCACCACCAAACACGGGATCTGAGACCCAGTACTTC	CASSPPNTGSETQYF
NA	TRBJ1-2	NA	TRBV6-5	TGTGCCAGCAGTACTGGACTTCTCGGGTATGGCTACACCTTC	CASSTGLLGYGYTF
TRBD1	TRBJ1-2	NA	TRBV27	TGTGCCAGCAGTTTTCAGGGGGCAAGCAACTATGGCTACACCTTC	CASSFQGASNYGYTF
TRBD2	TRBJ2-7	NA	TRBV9	TGTGCCAGCAGCGGTGGGACAGAGGGGACTAGCGGGTCTAACGAGCAGTACTTC	CASSGGTEGTSGSNEQYF
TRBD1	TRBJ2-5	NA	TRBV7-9	TGTGCCAGCAGCTTACGAACAGGGGGCCAAGAGACCCAGTACTTC	CASSLRTGGQETQYF
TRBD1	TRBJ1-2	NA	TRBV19	TGTGCCAGTAATAGCGGACAGGGGGAGGGCTACACCTTC	CASNSGQGEGYTF
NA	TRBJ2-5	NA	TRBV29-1	TGCAGCGTTGACACTGTGGAGACCCAGTACTTC	CSVDTVETQYF
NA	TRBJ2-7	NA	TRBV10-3	TGTGCCATCAGTGATCCCTTACTCGGGCAGTACTTC	CAISDPLLGQYF
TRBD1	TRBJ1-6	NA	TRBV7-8	TGTGCCAGCAGCTTAGTTGGAGGTGATCGGGACAGAAATTCACCCCTCCACTTT	CASSLVGGDRDRNSPLHF
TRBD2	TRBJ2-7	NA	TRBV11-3	TGTGCCAGCAACCGACTAGCGGGAGTTTCCGGGCAGTACTTC	CASNRLAGVSGQYF
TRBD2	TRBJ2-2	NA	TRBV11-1	TGTGCCAGCAGGACAACTAGCGGGAGGACCGGGGAGCTGTTTTTT	CASRTTSGRTGELFF
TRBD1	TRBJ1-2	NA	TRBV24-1	TGTGCCACCAGTGCCGGACAGGGACCCCCTGGAAACTATGGCTACACCTTC	CATSAGQGPPGNYGYTF
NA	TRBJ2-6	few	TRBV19	TGTGCCAGTAGTGCAGGGGACCACGCTGGGGCCAACGTCCTGACTTTC	CASSAGDHAGANVLTF
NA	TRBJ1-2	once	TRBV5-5	TGTGCCAGCAGCCCAGGGTCGTGGGGCTACACCTTC	CASSPGSWGYTF
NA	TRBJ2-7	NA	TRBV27	TGTGCCAGCAGTAGCTCGGACACTACGCACTACGAGCAGTACTTC	CASSSSDTTHYEQYF
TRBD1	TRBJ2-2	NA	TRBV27	TGTGCCAGCAGTTTTTGGGGCCAGGGGGACACCGGGGAGCTGTTTTTT	CASSFWGQGDTGELFF
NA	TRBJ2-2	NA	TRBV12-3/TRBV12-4	TGTGCCAGCAGTTTTCCCCGCGGGGAGCTGTTTTTT	CASSFPRGELFF
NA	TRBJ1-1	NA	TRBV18	TGTGCCAGCTCACCACCTCAGGGAATAGCTGAAGCTTTCTTT	CASSPPQGIAEAFF
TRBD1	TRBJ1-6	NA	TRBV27	TGTGCCAGCAGGGGCTCGACAGGGATTAATTCACCCCTCCACTTT	CASRGSTGINSPLHF
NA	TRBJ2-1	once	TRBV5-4	TGTGCCAGCAGCTTGGCCAGGGCAGGTGTGTACAATGAGCAGTTCTTC	CASSLARAGVYNEQFF
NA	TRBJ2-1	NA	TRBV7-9	TGTGCCAGCAGCCCCCCCGGGTCGGGATACAATGAGCAGTTCTTC	CASSPPGSGYNEQFF
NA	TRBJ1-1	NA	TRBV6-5	TGTGCCAGCAGAGCTGGGGGGGGGCGAACTGAAGCTTTCTTT	CASRAGGGRTEAFF
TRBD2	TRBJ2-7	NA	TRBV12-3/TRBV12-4	TGTGCCAGCAGAGGGACTAGCGCAGGCGAGCAGTACTTC	CASRGTSAGEQYF
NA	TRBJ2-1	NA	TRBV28	TGTGCCAGCTCTCGGTTGGAGGTCTACAATGAGCAGTTCTTC	CASSRLEVYNEQFF
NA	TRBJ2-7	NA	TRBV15	TGTGCCACCAGCAGAGACCTCGGGGGCGAGCAGTACTTC	CATSRDLGGEQYF
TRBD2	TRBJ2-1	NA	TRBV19	TGTGCCAGTAGTCCAGGGTGGCAGGGTGTAGCGGGAGGCTCCTACAATGAGCAGTTCTTC	CASSPGWQGVAGGSYNEQFF
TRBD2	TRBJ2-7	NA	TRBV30	TGTGCCTGGAGTCGGGACGGCGGGAGTTATAACGAGCAGTACTTC	CAWSRDGGSYNEQYF
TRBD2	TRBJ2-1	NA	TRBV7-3	TGTGCCAGCAGCTTATCTAGCGGGACCCCCTACAATGAGCAGTTCTTC	CASSLSSGTPYNEQFF
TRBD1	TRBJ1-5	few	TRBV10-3	TGTGCCATCAGTGAGGAGGGGACAGGGAGGAACCAGCCCCAGCATTTT	CAISEEGTGRNQPQHF
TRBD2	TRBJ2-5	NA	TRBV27	TGTGCCAGCCGGGGACTAGCGGAAGAGACCCAGTACTTC	CASRGLAEETQYF